Presented here are 21 T cell receptor beta chains from one specimen sequenced in a study of T cells after yellow fever vaccination. TCRdb itself ran the 5' RACE reads through MiXCR, one entry per CDR3 protein. The sample has about 120,000 distinct CDR3 sequences; roughly 15% are singletons. The specimen comprised CD8+ T cells sorted from PBMCs, sampled 5 days after the yellow fever booster vaccination. These receptors were obtained from a young man who received the YFV17D yellow fever vaccine.

This clonotype was recorded a few times. The chain carries TRBV20-1 and TRBJ2-7; 7 nucleotides match TRBD1. V lost 6 bases and J lost 3; bases outside the gene matches: 8. The CDR3 totals 13 residues. CDR1 and CDR2 from the germline V gene are DFQATT and SNEGSKA (reference sequence). CDR3 coding DNA: TGCAGTGCACAGGGGCCAAACGACTACGAGCAGTACTTC. It specifies CSAQGPNDYEQYF.

The chain joins TRBV5-4 to TRBJ1-6; tentative D call: TRBD1 (5 bases). The CDR3 has 14 amino acids. CDR1 and CDR2 (germline): SGHNT, YYREEE (reference sequence). V was shortened by 4 bases and J by 8 bases, with 13 bases between the two germline ends. In DNA form, the CDR3 reads TGTGCCAGCAGCGGGAGGGGTAACGATTCACCCCTCCACTTT. Translation gives CASSGRGNDSPLHF. The full variable domain, rest sourced from reference TRBV5-4 and TRBJ1-6, is ETGVTQSPTHLIKTRGQQVTLRCSSQSGHNTVSWYQQALGQGPQFIFQYYREEENGRGNFPPRFSGLQFPNYSSELNVNALELDDSALYLCASSGRGNDSPLHFGNGTRLTVT.

This clonotype was seen only a few times. The rearrangement joins TRBV6-5 to TRBJ2-7, with D possibly being TRBD1 or TRBD2 (5 bases each). The germline CDR1 and CDR2 sequences are MNHEY and SVGAGI. The V and J ends lost 1 base and 4 bases respectively, with 11 bases between them. There are 14 residues in the CDR3. DNA of the CDR3: TGTGCCAGCAGTTACTACGGGGCACAATACGAGCAGTACTTC. It yields the protein CASSYYGAQYEQYF.

There are a few counts of this clonotype. The chain couples TRBV7-2 to TRBJ2-2; TRBD1 matches 7 bases. CDR1 is SGHTA, CDR2 FQGNSA, per germline. The V segment lost 5 bases and the J segment 3 bases; nucleotides outside the gene matches: 9. The CDR3 has 16 amino acids. Here the CDR3 reads CASSHSRDSHTGELFF. The CDR3 region has the DNA TGTGCCAGCAGCCACAGCCGGGACAGTCACACCGGGGAGCTGTTTTTT.

The rearrangement joins TRBV5-1 to TRBJ1-2; D unresolved. Trimming stripped 5 bases from V and 5 bases from J, with 16 bases between. Per germline, CDR1 SGHRS and CDR2 YFSETQ. The CDR3 runs to 14 residues. The CDR3 coding sequence is TGCGCCAGCAGGCCAGAGACGGAATGGTATGGCTACACCTTC. It specifies CASRPETEWYGYTF.

The chain couples TRBV7-9 to TRBJ2-3, with 10 bases that match TRBD1. The germline V gene encodes CDR1 SEHNR and CDR2 FQNEAQ (reference sequence). The CDR3 runs to 16 residues. V shed 5 bases, J shed 5 bases, and the junction held 10 bases outside the gene matches. The CDR3 here is CASSPPWTGGGDTQYF. The CDR3 bases are TGTGCCAGCAGCCCCCCATGGACAGGGGGAGGAGATACGCAGTATTTT. The entire variable domain, with the rest obtained from reference TRBV7-9 and TRBJ2-3, is as follows: DTGVSQNPRHKITKRGQNVTFRCDPISEHNRLYWYRQTLGQGPEFLTYFQNEAQLEKSRLLSDRFSAERPKGSFSTLEIQRTEQGDSAMYLCASSPPWTGGGDTQYFGPGTRLTVL.

CDR3 residues: CASSPPGDEQYF. As DNA, the CDR3 is TGTGCCAGCTCACCTCCGGGTGACGAGCAGTACTTC. The rearrangement links TRBV18 to TRBJ2-7, with D hard to call. The CDR3 has 12 amino acids. Trimming removed 3 bases from V and 5 bases from J, with 8 bases in between. Germline CDR1 reads KGHSH; CDR2 reads LQKENI.

Ten or more counts support this clonotype. The J gene is TRBJ2-7, the V gene TRBV20-1; 7 bases match TRBD1. J lost 1 base, V lost 2 bases, and 2 bases had no gene match. From germline, CDR1 is DFQATT and CDR2 SNEGSKA (reference sequence). CDR3 length: 13 residues. CDR3 loop: CSARQGVSYEQYV. The CDR3 DNA is TGCAGTGCTAGACAGGGGGTTTCCTACGAGCAGTACGTC.

This clonotype was counted only a few times. The chain is built from TRBV9 and TRBJ1-5; D might be TRBD1 (6 bases). The V and J ends lost 0 bases and 6 bases respectively, with 13 bases between them. The length of the CDR3 is 15 residues. Germline values: CDR1 SGDLS, CDR2 YYNGEE. The CDR3 region has the DNA TGTGCCAGCAGCGTAGGGGGGGCCCCTGCTCAGCCCCAGCATTTT. Its translation is CASSVGGAPAQPQHF.

This clonotype was detected a few times. The V gene is TRBV12-3 or TRBV12-4, the J gene TRBJ1-2; tentative D call: TRBD1 (5 bases). The CDR3 length is 13 residues. V was pared by 6 bases and J by 2 bases, with 10 bases between. Written as DNA, the CDR3 is TGTGCCAGCAGAGAACAGGAGAACTATGGCTACACCTTC. This translates into CASREQENYGYTF.

This clonotype was observed a handful of times. The gene calls are TRBV7-6 and TRBJ2-5; 10 nucleotides line up with TRBD2. Germline V gene data show CDR1 as SGHVS and CDR2 as FNYEAQ. There are 15 residues in the CDR3. With 4 bases clipped from V and 0 bases from J, the junction kept 2 bases outside the gene matches. CDR3 region: CASSSSGGDQETQYF. CDR3 sequence (DNA): TGTGCCAGCAGCTCTAGCGGGGGAGACCAAGAGACCCAGTACTTC.

This clonotype occurred a few times. This rearrangement joins TRBV10-3 to TRBJ2-1; 13 bases are shared with TRBD2. V dropped 3 bases and J dropped 8; count of bases not matched to a gene: 7. This CDR3 contains 16 residues. Germline CDR1 is ENHRY and CDR2 is SYGVKD. The CDR3 DNA sequence: TGTGCCATCAGTGATGTGACTAGCGGGGGGCTTGATGAGCAGTTCTTC. This sequence encodes CAISDVTSGGLDEQFF.

This sequence joins TRBV6-1 and TRBJ2-7; TRBD2 might be the D (5 bases). This CDR3 region has 13 residues. The germline CDR1 and CDR2 sequences are MNHNS and SASEGT. V lost 1 base, J lost 6 bases, and 10 bases lay in between. The CDR3 DNA reads TGTGCCAGCAGTGAAGAGAGGGATTTCGAGCAGTACGTC. Translation: CASSEERDFEQYV.

The sample holds a few counts of this clonotype. The V call is TRBV7-8, the J call TRBJ2-5; a weak D match, TRBD1 (5 bases). Trimming pared 3 bases from V and 5 bases from J, leaving 19 bases between. The CDR3 covers 16 residues. Germline V CDR1 and CDR2: SGHVS, FQNEAQ. CDR3 in amino acids: CASSFRQSFLRETQYF. CDR3 nucleotides: TGTGCCAGCAGCTTTAGACAGAGCTTCTTACGGGAGACCCAGTACTTC.

The chain combines TRBV7-9 with TRBJ2-4; D may be TRBD1 (5 bases). The CDR3 runs to 15 residues. Deletions cut 5 bases from V and 2 bases from J, with 13 bases between. Looked up from germline, CDR1 is SEHNR and CDR2 is FQNEAQ (reference sequence). The DNA of the CDR3 is TGTGCCAGCAGCCCCAGTAAGGGGTCCAAAAACATTCAGTACTTC. It is translated as CASSPSKGSKNIQYF.

This clonotype was recorded a few times. The chain links TRBV7-6 to TRBJ1-1; D call uncertain. The CDR3 contains 14 residues. V was pared by 5 bases and J by 1 base, with 11 bases between. Germline-derived CDR1 and CDR2 are SGHVS and FNYEAQ. The CDR3 DNA reads TGTGCCAGCAGCCTTGGTCCTGGGAACACTGAAGCTTTCTTT. Translating gives CASSLGPGNTEAFF. Full variable domain (remainder filled in from reference TRBV7-6 and TRBJ1-1): GAGVSQSPRYKVTKRGQDVALRCDPISGHVSLYWYRQALGQGPEFLTYFNYEAQQDKSGLPNDRFSAERPEGSISTLTIQRTEQRDSAMYRCASSLGPGNTEAFFGQGTRLTVV.

V usage is TRBV12-3 or TRBV12-4 and J usage is TRBJ1-2, with D hard to call. This CDR3 has 14 amino acids. The germline V and J ends were trimmed by 7 bases and 8 bases, with 20 bases remaining between them. CDR3 region: CASTLEGFPGGYTF. DNA of the CDR3: TGTGCCAGCACCCTCGAGGGTTTTCCGGGAGGCTACACCTTC.

There are a few counts of this clonotype. The chain couples TRBV6-5 to TRBJ2-1; D remains unclear. Between the trimmed V and J ends, which lost 8 bases and 2 bases, there was a span of 13 bases. Germline V gene sequence: CDR1 MNHEY, CDR2 SVGAGI. The CDR3 length is 14 residues. The CDR3 nucleotides read TGTGCCAGCCAGAAAGGGCAGACCTACAATGAGCAGTTCTTC. It translates to CASQKGQTYNEQFF.

This clonotype was detected many times. The chain recombines TRBV5-4 with TRBJ2-1, with D possibly TRBD1 on 5 matching bases. Trimming removed 0 bases from V and 9 bases from J, with 13 bases in between. The CDR3 is 14 amino acids. Looked up from germline, CDR1 is SGHNT and CDR2 is YYREEE (reference sequence). The DNA of the CDR3 is TGTGCCAGCAGCTTGGAGGGGCTGCGTAGTGAGCAGTTCTTC. This sequence encodes CASSLEGLRSEQFF.

The gene calls are TRBV5-1 and TRBJ2-7; TRBD1 aligns across 9 bases. Germline assignment: CDR1 SGHRS and CDR2 YFSETQ. Losses at the gene ends were 3 bases for V and 3 bases for J; bases not matched to a gene: 1. This CDR3 is 13 amino acids long. The CDR3 reads CASSWGQGYEQYF. CDR3 DNA: TGCGCCAGCAGCTGGGGACAGGGCTACGAGCAGTACTTC.

The sample holds many counts of this clonotype. V is TRBV4-3 and J is TRBJ2-7; D tentatively reads TRBD1 or TRBD2 (5 bases each). The CDR3 contains 13 residues. Germline-derived CDR1 and CDR2 are LGHNA and YSLEER. Trimming removed 0 bases from V and 4 bases from J, with 7 bases in between. Here the CDR3 DNA reads TGCGCCAGCAGCCAAGAGAGGGGATACGAGCAGTACTTC. Amino acids: CASSQERGYEQYF.